The rows below give T cell receptor beta chains drawn from one sample of a study of cytomegalovirus exposure and HLA in healthy donors. Here immunoSEQ multiplex PCR was the method, and the copy in TCRdb shows in-frame clones only, minus some. In the table there are 100,000 to 150,000 clones, almost 80% of which are singletons. Material for sequencing was PBMCs. The source of these receptors is a female donor in good health and CMV-seronegative. Both conserved end residues are part of each CDR3. The D gene is left open where the match is weak. A clone size is listed for some rows: how often the clone was seen (once, few, many), or a class if it is expanded.

j_gene | v_gene | abundance | d_gene | CDR3nt | CDR3aa
TRBJ1-2 | TRBV29-1 | few | TRBD1 | TGCAGCGTTGAAGGGACAGGGGCGATTTATGGCTACACCTTC | CSVEGTGAIYGYTF
TRBJ2-5 | TRBV28 | NA | TRBD1 | TGTGCCAGCAGTTTAAGGACAGGGCATCAACAAGAGACCCAGTACTTC | CASSLRTGHQQETQYF
TRBJ1-5 | TRBV6-1 | NA | NA | TGTGCCAGCCTTATGGGGGGGCAGCCCCAGCATTTT | CASLMGGQPQHF
TRBJ1-1 | TRBV28 | few | NA | TGTGCCAGCAGTTTAAGGCCAGGGTTGAACACTGAAGCTTTCTTT | CASSLRPGLNTEAFF
TRBJ2-2 | TRBV19 | NA | TRBD2 | TGTGCCAGTAGTAATGGAGGGAGGGCCTCGGGCGGGGAGCTGTTTTTT | CASSNGGRASGGELFF
TRBJ2-2 | TRBV30 | NA | TRBD1 | TGTGCCCGTGGACAGGACATTTCGAACACCGGGGAGCTGTTTTTT | CARGQDISNTGELFF
TRBJ2-1 | TRBV25-1 | once | NA | TGTGCCAGCAGCGATACTACAGGGATGGGTGAGCAGTTCTTC | CASSDTTGMGEQFF
TRBJ2-6 | TRBV4-1 | NA | TRBD1 | TGCGCCAGCGCGCTACAGGGGGCGGGAGGGGCCAACGTCCTGACTTTC | CASALQGAGGANVLTF
TRBJ2-3 | TRBV7-7 | NA | NA | TGTGCTAGCAGCCCCGGGGTAACCGGCACAGATACGCAGTATTTT | CASSPGVTGTDTQYF
TRBJ1-5 | TRBV28 | NA | NA | TGTGCCAGCACCCTAGACAGGAGGAATCAGCCCCAGCATTTT | CASTLDRRNQPQHF
TRBJ1-1 | TRBV4-1 | NA | NA | TGCGCCAGCAGCCACGCTAGTAACACTGAAGCTTTCTTT | CASSHASNTEAFF
TRBJ1-6 | TRBV5-1 | NA | TRBD1 | TGCGCCAGCAGCGGAACCGGGACAGGGGACTTGACCCTCCACTTT | CASSGTGTGDLTLHF
TRBJ2-2 | TRBV19 | NA | NA | TGTGCCAGCCGCCCGGGGACTCTAGACACCGGGGAGCTGTTTTTT | CASRPGTLDTGELFF
TRBJ2-3 | TRBV5-1 | once | NA | TGCGCCAGCAGCCGGGGACTTCCGACAGATACGCAGTATTTT | CASSRGLPTDTQYF
TRBJ2-7 | TRBV19 | NA | TRBD2 | TGTGCCAGTAGTATCTCAGGGACTATCGAGCAGTACTTC | CASSISGTIEQYF